Listed below are T cell receptor beta chains from one sample, sequenced in a study of metastatic and nonmetastatic thyroid tumors. TCRdb re-analyzed the PCR reads using MiXCR. Of tens of thousands of clones listed, around half are singletons. The sample taken for sequencing was tumor tissue. The origin of the receptors is a male donor with papillary thyroid cancer or a benign thyroid nodule (not recorded which). Some clones in this sample may be carry-over from other donors' samples. CDR3s include the opening cysteine and the closing phenylalanine or tryptophan. Fields, in order: V gene, clone size, D gene, J gene, CDR3 protein, CDR3 DNA. D genes are given only for firm matches. Clone size appears in some rows only: once, few, many, or a class for an expanded clone.

V: TRBV5-1; size: NA; D: TRBD2; J: TRBJ2-2; CDR3: CASRPGLANTGELFF; DNA: TGCGCCAGCAGACCGGGACTAGCTAACACCGGGGAGCTGTTTTTT
V: TRBV7-3; size: medium-sized; D: NA; J: TRBJ2-7; CDR3: CASSLSRDNYEQYF; DNA: TGTGCCAGCAGCTTAAGCCGGGACAACTACGAGCAGTACTTC
V: TRBV25-1; size: NA; D: NA; J: TRBJ2-1; CDR3: CASADPSSYNEQFF; DNA: TGTGCCAGCGCCGATCCAAGCTCCTACAATGAGCAGTTCTTC
V: TRBV5-1; size: NA; D: TRBD1; J: TRBJ2-2; CDR3: CASHLDGTANTGELFF; DNA: TGCGCCAGCCACCTCGACGGGACAGCGAACACCGGGGAGCTGTTTTTT
V: TRBV18; size: NA; D: NA; J: TRBJ2-3; CDR3: CASLTAPAGRTSTDTQYF; DNA: TGTGCCAGCTTAACAGCCCCCGCAGGTCGAACTAGCACAGATACGCAGTATTTT
V: TRBV25-1; size: few; D: NA; J: TRBJ2-1; CDR3: CASSEYFSEQFF; DNA: TGTGCCAGCAGTGAATATTTCTCTGAGCAGTTCTTC
V: TRBV20-1; size: once; D: TRBD1; J: TRBJ1-2; CDR3: CSAQRTTGNYGYTF; DNA: TGCAGTGCACAACGCACGACAGGGAACTATGGCTACACCTTC
V: TRBV19; size: NA; D: NA; J: TRBJ2-7; CDR3: CASSRGMDPTTYEQYF; DNA: TGTGCCAGTAGTCGGGGGATGGACCCGACAACCTACGAGCAGTACTTC
V: TRBV6-2/TRBV6-3; size: few; D: NA; J: TRBJ2-3; CDR3: CASSPPYRGVTQYF; DNA: TGTGCCAGCAGTCCCCCCTACCGGGGCGTTACGCAGTATTTT
V: TRBV16; size: NA; D: NA; J: TRBJ1-5; CDR3: CASSQAVGGNQPQHF; DNA: TGTGCCAGCAGCCAAGCTGTCGGGGGCAATCAGCCCCAGCATTTT
V: TRBV28; size: few; D: NA; J: TRBJ2-7; CDR3: CASSSPQGYEQYF; DNA: TGTGCCAGCAGTTCGCCACAGGGCTACGAGCAGTACTTC
V: TRBV19; size: few; D: NA; J: TRBJ1-5; CDR3: CASSMAGHSNQPQHF; DNA: TGTGCCAGTAGTATGGCAGGCCATAGCAATCAGCCCCAGCATTTT
V: TRBV5-1; size: once; D: NA; J: TRBJ1-3; CDR3: CASSLAGTEGNTIYF; DNA: TGCGCCAGCAGCTTGGCCGGGACGGAGGGAAACACCATATATTTT
V: TRBV5-1; size: NA; D: TRBD2; J: TRBJ2-7; CDR3: CASSMGAGGGYSYEQYF; DNA: TGCGCCAGCAGCATGGGGGCAGGCGGGGGGTACTCCTACGAGCAGTACTTC
V: TRBV27; size: few; D: TRBD2; J: TRBJ2-7; CDR3: CASSTLAGVSYEQYF; DNA: TGTGCCAGCAGTACACTAGCGGGGGTTTCCTACGAGCAGTACTTC
V: TRBV15; size: NA; D: TRBD2; J: TRBJ2-1; CDR3: CATSRVAGEEQFF; DNA: TGTGCCACCAGCAGAGTAGCGGGGGAAGAGCAGTTCTTC
V: TRBV11-1; size: NA; D: NA; J: TRBJ2-6; CDR3: CASSPLESGANVLTF; DNA: TGTGCCAGCAGCCCGCTCGAATCTGGGGCCAACGTCCTGACTTTC
V: TRBV28; size: few; D: TRBD2; J: TRBJ2-3; CDR3: CASRHGLAGVGTDTQYF; DNA: TGTGCCAGCAGGCACGGACTAGCGGGTGTCGGCACAGATACGCAGTATTTT
V: TRBV2; size: once; D: NA; J: TRBJ2-1; CDR3: CAREEWDSLSEQFF; DNA: TGTGCGCGCGAGGAGTGGGACTCTCTGTCTGAGCAGTTCTTC
V: TRBV9; size: NA; D: TRBD1; J: TRBJ1-5; CDR3: CASSVVRDRDQPQHF; DNA: TGTGCCAGCAGCGTAGTCCGGGACAGGGATCAGCCCCAGCATTTT
V: TRBV7-2; size: NA; D: NA; J: TRBJ2-1; CDR3: CASSLVRAGEQFF; DNA: TGTGCCAGCAGCTTAGTGAGGGCGGGGGAGCAGTTCTTC
V: TRBV30; size: few; D: NA; J: TRBJ1-5; CDR3: CAWSPGGPQPQHF; DNA: TGTGCCTGGAGTCCTGGGGGCCCTCAGCCCCAGCATTTT
V: TRBV6-1; size: NA; D: NA; J: TRBJ2-2; CDR3: CASRPRGTGELFF; DNA: TGTGCCAGCAGGCCACGAGGCACCGGGGAGCTGTTTTTT
V: TRBV18; size: once; D: TRBD1; J: TRBJ2-7; CDR3: CASSRGTGEGEQYF; DNA: TGTGCCAGCTCACGAGGGACAGGGGAAGGCGAGCAGTACTTC
V: TRBV27; size: NA; D: NA; J: TRBJ2-1; CDR3: CASSRRDSSSYNEQFF; DNA: TGTGCCAGCAGTCGGCGGGACTCCAGCTCCTACAATGAGCAGTTCTTC
V: TRBV20-1; size: NA; D: NA; J: TRBJ1-2; CDR3: CSAAVGGFYGYTF; DNA: TGCAGTGCTGCCGTCGGGGGCTTCTATGGCTACACCTTC
V: TRBV6-1; size: few; D: NA; J: TRBJ2-7; CDR3: CASSEEDSSSYEQYF; DNA: TGTGCCAGCAGTGAAGAGGACTCCTCCTCCTACGAGCAGTACTTC
V: TRBV12-3/TRBV12-4; size: NA; D: NA; J: TRBJ2-5; CDR3: CASSPGTLKTQYF; DNA: TGTGCCAGCAGCCCAGGGACTTTGAAGACCCAGTACTTC
V: TRBV11-2; size: NA; D: TRBD2; J: TRBJ2-3; CDR3: CASSPLAGVDVDTQYF; DNA: TGTGCCAGCAGCCCCCTAGCGGGGGTCGACGTAGATACGCAGTATTTT
V: TRBV3-1; size: NA; D: NA; J: TRBJ1-6; CDR3: CASSRGVGDSPLHF; DNA: TGTGCCAGCAGCCGGGGGGTCGGGGATTCACCCCTCCACTTT